The sequence of this T cell receptor (beta chain) was determined in a study of OX40 agonist ivuxolimab in advanced cancers. The germline gives CDR1 SGDLS, CDR2 YYNGEE. The CDR3 is 17 amino acids. V lost 0 bases to trimming and J lost 0 bases, with 15 bases between them. Sequencing used immunoSEQ multiplex PCR; TCRdb keeps in-frame clones, though not all of them. The sample consists of 60,000 to 100,000 clones, 92% of them appearing once. This TCR was recovered from an adult with an advanced solid tumor such as melanoma, head and neck, liver or kidney cancer. This chain connects TRBV9 to TRBJ1-1; D possibly corresponds to TRBD1 (5 bases). The specimen comprised CD4+ or CD8+ T cells sorted from blood, sampled in a trial of the OX40 agonist ivuxolimab. Written as DNA, the CDR3 is TGTGCCAGCAGCGTAGCCCCAGGGTCTAACATGAACACTGAAGCTTTCTTT. It encodes CASSVAPGSNMNTEAFF.